This TCR beta chain was profiled in a study of cytomegalovirus exposure and HLA in healthy donors (dated by TCRdb to about 2017). Concerning the study at large: An earlier analysis of some 500 of the donors reported more than 250 Gb of sequence data and about 100 million unique TCR beta sequences from 190 million or so T cells. An early release that covered about 600 HLA-typed donors contained 300 to 350 gigabases of sequencing data and 80 million or so unique TCR sequences. Among the roughly 390 genotyped donors, approximately 82% belonged to the genetic ancestry cluster associated with self-reported Caucasian donors. The study aimed to test whether cataloging public T cell receptors could reveal signatures of past pathogen exposure. The T cell repertoires of around 730 subjects were profiled by immunosequencing and related to cytomegalovirus serostatus. A separate validation cohort of about 110 different subjects was used in addition to the approximately 610-subject first cohort. To predict cytomegalovirus infection status, the study combined high-throughput TCR immunosequencing, statistical association of individual TCRs with disease status, and machine learning. A later analysis re-examined previously published TCR beta repertoires from 500 to 700 donors and added high-resolution HLA genotyping to investigate patterns of TCR occurrence. The later analysis used no new phenotypic data to find candidate immune exposures, relying instead on TCR beta sequences and their occurrence across donors. In an earlier analysis of a few hundred of the donors, high-throughput TCR beta sequencing was used to judge whether each TCR beta V gene segment behaved as functional or pseudogenic. Alongside the repertoire data, information on donor age, sex, ethnicity and CMV serostatus was compiled. A later genetic analysis used genome-wide SNP genotypes for about 60% of the roughly 700 donors, treating that subset as a discovery cohort. All discovery cohort repertoires had been generated using a single sequencing platform. HLA typing covered class I and class II loci at four-digit resolution. The number of typed donors differed by locus: roughly 629-630 for A, B, C, DRB1 and DQB1; 500 to 550 for DQA1; around 610 for DPA1; and around 450 for DPB1. Because of strong linkage in the cohort, roughly five DR-DQ haplotypes were treated as single units for association and clustering. Across 398 genotyped donors of the cohort, an average of approximately 200,000 unique TCR beta nucleotide sequences per donor were sequenced, and about a sixth of those sequences were non-productive.

Libraries were built with the immunoSEQ multiplex PCR assay. For the multiplex PCR, a mixture combining 60 forward primers for TCR Vbeta segments and 13 reverse primers for TCR Jbeta segments was used. The CDR3 region of rearranged TCR beta genes was amplified from genomic DNA with a multiplex PCR assay. The amplified TCR beta libraries were sequenced on the Illumina HiSeq System as 87-base-pair reads. In the paper's pipeline: In a later analysis, some 80 million unique TCR beta chains were counted across the roughly 610 repertoires, and around 11 million of these chains were shared by at least two donors. Raw reads were error-corrected and collapsed into unique sequences with a nearest-neighbor algorithm that merged closely related sequences to remove PCR and sequencing errors. To assign V, D and J gene segments, CDR3 sequences were aligned to IMGT reference sequences. For a sequence to be retained, a match of at least six nucleotides was required to both a V gene segment and a J gene segment. Rearrangements were called productive when the CDR3 lacked stop codons and stayed in frame with V and J; all others were non-productive. CDR3 was defined by IMGT convention, running from the second conserved V-encoded cysteine to the conserved J-encoded phenylalanine. The earlier analysis of about 640 of the donors excluded any sequence lacking an unambiguous match to a single V gene segment. In an earlier analysis of several hundred of the donors, V segments were called functional above 56.7% productive rearrangements and were called segregating when the between-donor standard deviation exceeded 5%. A statistical classification framework was built for diagnosing cytomegalovirus status from the catalog of TCR beta chain sequences. In a later analysis, V and J genes were assigned by comparing TCR nucleotide sequences against IMGT/GENE-DB human TR gene sequences. In a later analysis, CDR3 sequences and most-parsimonious VDJ recombination scenarios were assigned using the TCRdist pipeline. A later analysis defined each TCR beta chain by its CDR3 amino acid sequence plus V-gene family, and excluded reads lacking a unique V-gene family. In a later analysis, some 600 highly shared, low-generation-probability nucleotide sequences were removed to address suspected cross-contamination and a sequencing artifact. In a later analysis, a clonal expansion index for each public chain was calculated from normalized within-repertoire ranks of inferred template counts. A later analysis computed generation probabilities with a VDJ recombination model fitted to out-of-frame rearrangements, and checked the results against IGoR. In a later analysis, hypergeometric tests were used to score TCR-TCR, TCR-HLA and TCR-CMV co-occurrence, with a repertoire-size bias correction applied to TCR pairs. To estimate false discovery rates, a later analysis permuted the HLA or CMV assignments 20 times. In a later analysis, co-occurring TCRs were grouped using DBSCAN, and TCRdist sequence similarity was added for clustering within HLA-allele-positive subsets. For co-occurrence clustering, repertoires with fewer than 30,000 or more than 120,000 public chains were excluded, along with about five repertoires with anomalous nucleotide sharing. TCRdb's version of the immuneACCESS table is confined to in-frame rearrangements and falls short of the full clone set. An unresolved V gene accounts for under half of the shortfall where checked; the remainder is of unknown origin. The V and J calls and clone size come from that table; D and trimming were worked out from the DNA. A total of over 150,000 clones appear in this sample, 80% of them only once. Of the sample, around 1.3% falls within the top ten clones.

Results and caveats for the whole study, not just this receptor: In both the original and validation cohorts, the classifier was reported to diagnose cytomegalovirus status with high specificity and sensitivity. Most CMV-associated TCR beta chains appeared to be HLA-restricted in a later analysis, and the HLA associations seemed to be driven largely by CMV exposure. In a later analysis, some 18,000 TCR beta sequences were associated with specific HLA alleles at a false discovery rate of 0.05. The presence/absence analyses assumed that sequencing depth was roughly uniform across donors, and that assumption may not be true. Correlated functional status among segregating V segments might be attributable to linkage disequilibrium, but an unknown experimental factor could not be ruled out. CMV serostatus was the only immune exposure information available for the cohort. The 87-base-pair reads could not distinguish some IMGT-functional V segments, including TRBV6-2 and TRBV6-3, so those segments were excluded. A cluster of highly shared sequence variants was judged likely to represent a technical artifact of the sequencing pipeline. The cohort was sequenced for TCR beta chains only, and without alpha or paired-chain data the features that could be detected were limited. According to a later genetic analysis, donors in an Asian-associated ancestry cluster had fewer N-insertions in productive TCRs than the approximately 650-donor mean. A total of roughly 160 TCR beta chains were listed by the study as associated with cytomegalovirus. While some public TCRs were present in many individuals, most TCR sequences turned up only very rarely across donors. A further reported finding was that TCR beta sequences accurately predicted the HLA-A and HLA-B alleles for most subjects in the first cohort. In a later analysis, HLA-associated TCR beta chains showed more clonal expansion and lower generation probabilities than non-associated chains that were equally common. According to the authors, the approach could potentially be generalized to other disease states and immunological phenotypes. In a later analysis, several top co-occurrence clusters were reported to appear linked to parvovirus B19, influenza, CMV and Epstein-Barr virus. Because HLA typing was missing for some donors at each locus, association tests included only the typed subset. In vitro tests confirmed that a few of the cytomegalovirus-associated TCR beta chains recognize cytomegalovirus antigens. In a later analysis, TCR association rates were found to vary across HLA loci, with the most associated TCRs seen for DRB1 alleles and the fewest for HLA-C alleles. Assigning TCR associations to individual alleles was difficult when HLA alleles, especially DR and DQ, strongly co-occurred. An earlier analysis of around 500 of the donors showed that most TCR beta V segments appeared in productive rearrangements either about 87% or about 30% of the time, which broadly matched IMGT annotations. Over 15 rarely observed V segments, including chromosome 9 orphons, were excluded from the earlier analysis of several hundred of the donors because counts were too low. V-gene and J-gene trimming of TCR beta chains was associated with a missense DCLRE1C variant in a later genetic analysis, and the association was replicated in an independent cohort.

This clone was detected a few times. Its binding antigen is unknown. No much larger clone exists at a distance of one base, and base qualities are not known. In total, more than 500 healthy bone marrow donors made up the cohort. At the time of sampling, every cohort member was nominally healthy, though immune exposures that went unrecorded were likely present. The donor was CMV seronegative and was included in the group of 352 seronegative cohort members. Every donor gave a peripheral blood sample, and the peripheral blood mononuclear cells from that sample were used for TCR beta sequencing. Genomic DNA was extracted from the blood cell samples with the Qiagen DNeasy Blood Extraction Kit. The CDR3 runs 14 residues from the cysteine to the phenylalanine. The retained sequence is limited to the CDR3, 42 bases, with the frame set at the first base. V gives up 4 bases and J gives up 3 bases, and the segment between their germline ends measures 9 bases. CDR1 and CDR2 are read off the germline V gene as MGHDK and SYGVNS.

Rearrangement joined TRBV25-1 to TRBJ2-2; TRBD2 might be the D gene, on 6 matching bases. This TCR came from a woman between 50 and 59 years old in good health and CMV-seronegative. The sequencing sample was made of PBMCs. The CDR3 sequence is CASSGGIDTGELFF. The base sequence is TGTGCCAGCAGTGGCGGGATAGACACCGGGGAGCTGTTTTTT.